Below are 21 T cell receptor beta chains sequenced from a single sample in a study of cytotoxic CD8 clonotypes in ibrutinib-treated CLL. Data came from immunoSEQ multiplex PCR; TCRdb stores just in-frame clones and leaves some out. Among approximately 200,000 clones, around 72% were seen once, and the ten largest hold 10% to 15%. The specimen was PBMCs, collected after 24 months of ibrutinib treatment. All receptors come from a human donor with chronic lymphocytic leukemia.

The chain is built from TRBV18 and TRBJ2-5; D ambiguous. Looked up from germline, CDR1 is KGHSH and CDR2 is LQKENI. V shed 2 bases and J shed 3 bases, with 10 bases lying between them. The CDR3 consists of 14 residues. CDR3 in DNA: TGTGCCAGCTCACCAATCGGTTTCAAAGAGACCCAGTACTTC. This codes for CASSPIGFKETQYF. Using reference TRBV18 and TRBJ2-5 for the parts outside the CDR3, the full variable domain is NAGVMQNPRHLVRRRGQEARLRCSPMKGHSHVYWYRQLPEEGLKFMVYLQKENIIDESGMPKERFSAEFPKEGPSILRIQQVVRGDSAAYFCASSPIGFKETQYFGPGTRLLVL.

This clone was seen only a few times. V and J are TRBV6-1 and TRBJ1-2; TRBD1 matches 11 bases. Trimming at V came to 6 bases and at J to 4 bases, leaving 7 bases not matched to a gene. The CDR3 has 15 amino acids. Per the germline V gene, CDR1 is MNHNS and CDR2 is SASEGT. In nucleotides, the CDR3 is TGTGCCAGCAGGGTCGGACAGGGGGCCGTCTATGGCTACACCTTC. Translation: CASRVGQGAVYGYTF.

The chain links TRBV5-4 to TRBJ1-2; 12 positions match TRBD1. J gave up 8 bases and V 0 bases, and 5 bases lay outside the gene matches. The length of the CDR3 is 15 residues. Germline V gene sequence: CDR1 SGHNT, CDR2 YYREEE (reference sequence). CDR3 coding DNA: TGTGCCAGCAGCTTGGCGCCGGGACAGGGGGCGGGCTACACCTTC. Amino acid sequence: CASSLAPGQGAGYTF.

This chain links TRBV25-1 with TRBJ1-3; no clear D. CDR1 is MGHDK and CDR2 is SYGVNS in the germline V gene. This CDR3 is built from 16 residues. The V end was cut by 0 bases, the J end by 0 bases, with 9 bases between. CDR3 DNA: TGTGCCAGCAGTGAATACTTCGCGAGCTCTGGAAACACCATATATTTT. Protein: CASSEYFASSGNTIYF. Based on the CDR3 plus reference TRBV25-1 and TRBJ1-3, the full variable domain is EADIYQTPRYLVIGTGKKITLECSQTMGHDKMYWYQQDPGMELHLIHYSYGVNSTEKGDLSSESTVSRIRTEHFPLTLESARPSHTSQYLCASSEYFASSGNTIYFGEGSWLTVV.

J is TRBJ2-5 and V is TRBV18; maybe TRBD1 (6 bases). The germline V gene encodes CDR1 KGHSH and CDR2 LQKENI. V was cut by 3 bases and J by 5 bases, with 13 bases left in between. This CDR3 has 14 amino acids. The CDR3 sequence is CASSPSGDKETQYF. Written as DNA, the CDR3 is TGTGCCAGCTCACCGTCCGGGGACAAGGAGACCCAGTACTTC.

The CDR3 coding sequence is TGTGCCAGCAGCGTAGTAGCAGACTCCTACAATGAGCAGTTCTTC. This translates into CASSVVADSYNEQFF. The chain links TRBV9 to TRBJ2-1; D is ambiguous. This CDR3 is 15 amino acids long. V was trimmed by 0 bases and J by 0 bases, leaving 7 bases between them. The germline V gene has CDR1 SGDLS and CDR2 YYNGEE. Full variable domain (remainder filled in from reference TRBV9 and TRBJ2-1): DSGVTQTPKHLITATGQRVTLRCSPRSGDLSVYWYQQSLDQGLQFLIQYYNGEERAKGNILERFSAQQFPDLHSELNLSSLELGDSALYFCASSVVADSYNEQFFGPGTRLTVL.

V and J are TRBV2 and TRBJ2-7; 7 positions agree with TRBD2. Germline V gene lookup returns CDR1 SNHLY and CDR2 FYNNEI. V shed 3 bases and J 2 bases; nucleotides not matched to a gene: 4. This CDR3 contains 14 residues. Here the CDR3 reads CASSDRAGTYEQYF. CDR3 sequence (DNA): TGTGCCAGCAGTGATAGAGCGGGAACCTACGAGCAGTACTTC.

This clone came up once. The rearrangement uses TRBV5-6 and TRBJ2-3; D is possibly TRBD1 (5 bases). The V gene lost 1 base and the J gene lost 2 bases, with 17 bases spanning the gap. The CDR3 runs 17 residues. Germline V CDR1 and CDR2: SGHDT, YYEEEE. CDR3 sequence (DNA): TGTGCCAGCAGCTTGCTAGGGGAAGGCCTTTCCACAGATACGCAGTATTTT. Amino acid sequence: CASSLLGEGLSTDTQYF.

In its sample, this clone was seen once. The V gene is TRBV7-2, the J gene TRBJ2-7; D ambiguous. Germline values: CDR1 SGHTA, CDR2 FQGNSA. This CDR3 contains 14 residues. Trimming shortened V by 2 bases and J by 3 bases, and 11 bases separated the two germline ends. In DNA form, the CDR3 reads TGTGCCAGCAGCTTAAAATTTACCAACTACGAGCAGTACTTC. It codes for CASSLKFTNYEQYF.

As to this clone: The same CDR3 is also encoded by other DNA sequences in this sample. V and J are TRBV9 and TRBJ2-1; D is unclear. V lost 0 bases to trimming and J lost 0 bases, with 7 bases between them. Germline assignment: CDR1 SGDLS and CDR2 YYNGEE. The CDR3 sequence is 15 residues long. The DNA for the CDR3 is TGTGCCAGCAGCGTAGGGGCTGACTCCTACAATGAGCAGTTCTTC. Residues: CASSVGADSYNEQFF.

The V gene is TRBV7-2, the J gene TRBJ2-7, with 12 bases lining up with TRBD2. The CDR3 covers 15 residues. The germline CDR1 and CDR2 sequences are SGHTA and FQGNSA. V lost 4 bases to trimming and J lost 3 bases; unmatched junction nucleotides: 4. The chain's CDR3 is CASSSGLAGHYEQYF. As DNA, the CDR3 is TGTGCCAGCAGCTCTGGACTAGCGGGGCACTACGAGCAGTACTTC.

The rearrangement joins TRBV5-4 to TRBJ1-2, with TRBD1 matching 7 bases. The CDR3 is 15 amino acids. From germline, CDR1 is SGHNT and CDR2 YYREEE (reference sequence). With V trimmed by 4 bases and J by 3 bases, 9 bases remained unmatched. The CDR3 region is CASSPDRRIYYGYTF. CDR3 bases: TGTGCCAGCAGCCCGGACAGGCGGATATACTATGGCTACACCTTC.

The CDR3 region is CAISGGAQKETQYF. The DNA of the CDR3 is TGTGCCATCAGTGGGGGGGCCCAGAAGGAGACCCAGTACTTC. V gene TRBV10-3 combines with J gene TRBJ2-5, with D tentatively TRBD1 or TRBD2 (6 bases each). With 4 bases removed from V and 5 bases from J, the gap between germline ends came to 14 bases. CDR1 is ENHRY, CDR2 SYGVKD, per germline. This CDR3 has 14 amino acids.

This chain joins TRBV4-1 and TRBJ1-2; D gene unclear. This CDR3 has 16 residues. With 1 base removed from V and 1 base from J, the gap between germline ends came to 13 bases. Germline assignment: CDR1 MGHRA and CDR2 YSYEKL. CDR3 protein: CASSQGPLGINYGYTF. The CDR3 nucleotides read TGCGCCAGCAGCCAAGGGCCCCTTGGGATTAACTATGGCTACACCTTC.

The V and J genes are TRBV9 and TRBJ2-1; D could derive from TRBD1 or TRBD2 (5 bases each). The V end lost 1 base, the J end lost 7 bases, and 21 bases lay between the germline ends. CDR1 SGDLS and CDR2 YYNGEE come from the germline V gene. This CDR3 is 17 amino acids long. The CDR3, as DNA: TGTGCCAGCAGCGTATTACCGGGACCAACGAACCGAAATGAGCAGTTCTTC. Translation: CASSVLPGPTNRNEQFF.

The J gene is TRBJ2-3, the V gene TRBV4-3; TRBD1 aligns across 7 bases. This CDR3 is 14 amino acids long. Per germline, CDR1 LGHNA and CDR2 YSLEER. V was clipped by 5 bases and J by 2 bases; unmatched bases: 4. This CDR3 reads CASSYRGHTDTQYF. CDR3 sequence (DNA): TGCGCCAGCAGCTACAGGGGACACACAGATACGCAGTATTTT.

The rearrangement uses TRBV7-2 and TRBJ2-5; perhaps TRBD2 as D (5 bases). Germline CDR1 is SGHTA and CDR2 is FQGNSA. The CDR3 spans 11 residues. The V end lost 5 bases, the J end lost 8 bases, and 9 bases lay between the germline ends. CDR3 residues: CASSQRSTQYF. In nucleotides, the CDR3 is TGTGCCAGCAGCCAGCGGAGTACCCAGTACTTC.

The J gene is TRBJ2-1, the V gene TRBV5-8; possibly TRBD2 for D (6 bases). CDR3 length equals 17 residues. Looked up from germline, CDR1 is SGHTS and CDR2 is YDEGEE. Trimming took 4 bases from V and 0 from J, leaving 17 bases between them. CDR3: CASSHRTIFSSYNEQFF. The CDR3, as DNA: TGTGCCAGCAGCCATCGGACTATCTTTAGCTCCTACAATGAGCAGTTCTTC.

This sequence joins TRBV9 and TRBJ2-5, with 7 bases aligning to TRBD1. Germline V lookup: CDR1 SGDLS, CDR2 YYNGEE. This CDR3 region has 15 residues. The V and J ends lost 0 bases and 4 bases, in that order; junction bases with no gene match: 6. The CDR3 region is CASSVATGVGETQYF. The CDR3 nucleotides read TGTGCCAGCAGCGTAGCTACAGGGGTCGGAGAGACCCAGTACTTC.

V and J are TRBV6-5 and TRBJ1-2; a possible D gene is TRBD1 (5 bases). The V end lost 5 bases, the J end lost 5 bases, and 12 bases lay between the germline ends. Germline assignment: CDR1 MNHEY and CDR2 SVGAGI. CDR3 length: 13 amino acids. CDR3 sequence (DNA): TGTGCCAGCAGTGGTGGGGGTCGGTATGGCTACACCTTC. It specifies CASSGGGRYGYTF.

V and J are TRBV29-1 and TRBJ1-2; D is ambiguous. V dropped 4 bases and J dropped 7 bases, with 10 bases sitting between them. CDR1 is SQVTM and CDR2 is ANQGSEA in the germline V gene. This CDR3 is 11 amino acids long. The CDR3 protein is CSVVGWGGYTF. In nucleotides, the CDR3 is TGCAGCGTTGTAGGGTGGGGTGGCTACACCTTC.